The source of this T cell receptor (beta chain) is a study of cytomegalovirus exposure and HLA in healthy donors. PCR employed 60 Vbeta and 13 Jbeta primers. Only in-frame clones appear in the TCRdb table, and some are missing; sequencing was by immunoSEQ multiplex PCR. Of 90,000 to 120,000 clones in the sample, around 80% were seen once. The CDR3 length is 11 residues. J gave up 8 bases and V 5 bases, and 4 bases lay outside the gene matches. Per the germline V gene, CDR1 is DFQATT and CDR2 is SNEGSKA (reference sequence). In the case of this clone: Its antigen is not known.

Study conclusions and caveats: Immune exposure was documented only through CMV serostatus.

The sequence derives from a man under 40 in good health and CMV-seropositive. The sample comprised PBMCs. The chain uses TRBV20-1 and TRBJ1-2; the match to TRBD1 covers 8 bases. CDR3 sequence: CSAQGAKGYTF. CDR3 in DNA: TGCAGTGCTCAGGGGGCGAAAGGCTACACCTTC.